These 25 T cell receptor beta chains were all obtained from the same sample, sequenced in a study of T cell responses to AZD1222 COVID-19 vaccine. The data were produced by immunoSEQ multiplex PCR, yet TCRdb's version contains in-frame clones alone and is incomplete. Of 150,000 or so clones in the sample, 88% were seen once. The sequenced sample was peripheral blood, obtained on day 0 of AZD1222 vaccination. The receptors come from an adult in good health.

The chain uses TRBV11-2 and TRBJ1-6; D is unresolved. The V and J ends lost 1 base and 6 bases respectively, with 7 bases between them. The CDR3 covers 14 residues. Germline V gene data show CDR1 as SGHAT and CDR2 as FQNNGV. The DNA for the CDR3 is TGTGCCAGCAGCTTAGTAGTCAGTAATTCACCCCTCCACTTT. It specifies CASSLVVSNSPLHF.

This clone has more than one count but fewer than ten. The chain employs TRBV7-8 and TRBJ1-6; 9 nucleotides match TRBD1. The CDR3 is 16 amino acids. V lost 3 bases and J lost 6; bases outside the gene matches: 6. Germline CDR1 SGHVS, CDR2 FQNEAQ. The CDR3 sequence: CASSFSGTGSNSPLHF. The CDR3 DNA sequence: TGTGCCAGCAGCTTTTCCGGGACAGGGAGTAATTCACCCCTCCACTTT.

The CDR3 bases are TGCGCCAGCAGCCAAGAGAAACGTTCCACAGATACGCAGTATTTT. Its protein product is CASSQEKRSTDTQYF. The V call is TRBV4-1, the J call TRBJ2-3; D gene uncertain. Per the germline V gene, CDR1 is MGHRA and CDR2 is YSYEKL. CDR3 size: 15 residues. V was pared by 0 bases and J by 2 bases, with 9 bases between.

J is TRBJ1-4 and V is TRBV28; a weak D match, TRBD1 (6 bases). Germline V lookup: CDR1 MDHEN, CDR2 SYDVKM. V gave up 4 bases and J gave up 7 bases, with 19 bases separating them. This CDR3 is built from 16 residues. The CDR3 loop is CASSSQKSGAGEKLFF. In DNA form, the CDR3 reads TGTGCCAGCAGTTCCCAAAAATCAGGGGCAGGTGAAAAACTGTTTTTT.

This clone appeared once. The chain recombines TRBV28 with TRBJ1-4; D might be TRBD1 (5 bases). Germline V CDR1 and CDR2: MDHEN, SYDVKM. Trimming stripped 8 bases from V and 3 bases from J, with 7 bases between. The CDR3 loop spans 12 amino acids. The CDR3 protein is CASRDANEKLFF. The DNA for the CDR3 is TGTGCCAGCCGGGACGCTAATGAAAAACTGTTTTTT. The whole variable domain, remainder taken from reference TRBV28 and TRBJ1-4, is DVKVTQSSRYLVKRTGEKVFLECVQDMDHENMFWYRQDPGLGLRLIYFSYDVKMKEKGDIPEGYSVSREKKERFSLILESASTNQTSMYLCASRDANEKLFFGSGTQLSVL.

The genes are TRBV15 and TRBJ1-6; maybe TRBD1 (5 bases). The CDR3 runs 12 residues. Germline CDR1 and CDR2: LNHNV and YYDKDF (reference sequence). The ends were cut back, 4 bases at V and 9 bases at J, with 7 bases in the middle. In DNA, the CDR3 is TGTGCCACCAGCACAGGGTTTTCACCCCTCCACTTT. It is translated as CATSTGFSPLHF.

The chain employs TRBV19 and TRBJ2-1; D is ambiguous. The CDR3 has 13 residues. V lost 8 bases, J lost 4 bases, and 12 bases lay in between. The germline gives CDR1 LNHDA, CDR2 SQIVND (reference sequence). DNA for the CDR3: TGTGCCAGTTCGACGACGCCTTACAATGAGCAGTTCTTC. Protein sequence: CASSTTPYNEQFF.

The chain combines TRBV5-1 with TRBJ1-1, with a weak D call TRBD1 (5 bases). Germline V gives CDR1 SGHRS, CDR2 YFSETQ. V shed 4 bases and J shed 1 base, with 11 bases lying between them. This CDR3 contains 14 residues. The CDR3 DNA reads TGCGCCAGCAGCCAGGGCCACGCGAACACTGAAGCTTTCTTT. It encodes CASSQGHANTEAFF.

This rearrangement joins TRBV6-5 to TRBJ1-1, with D unclear. This CDR3 comprises 13 residues. In germline, CDR1 is MNHEY, CDR2 SVGAGI. V lost 7 bases to trimming and J lost 1 base, with 10 bases between them. CDR3 loop: CASISRSNTEAFF. The DNA for the CDR3 is TGTGCCAGCATTTCGAGATCGAACACTGAAGCTTTCTTT.

CDR3 amino acids: CASSPQGAGNIQYF. The CDR3 coding sequence is TGCGCCAGCAGCCCTCAGGGGGCAGGAAACATTCAGTACTTC. This chain uses TRBV4-3 with TRBJ2-4, with TRBD1 matching over 8 bases. The CDR3 sequence is 14 residues long. Trimming cost V 4 bases and J 6 bases; bases outside gene matches: 5. Germline V gene sequence: CDR1 LGHNA, CDR2 YSLEER.

The chain has TRBV6-5 and TRBJ1-2; 8 bases align to TRBD1. The V segment lost 0 bases and the J segment 8 bases; nucleotides outside the gene matches: 5. The CDR3 consists of 14 residues. The germline gives CDR1 MNHEY, CDR2 SVGAGI. The CDR3 DNA sequence: TGTGCCAGCAGTTACTCCCACAGGGGGGGCGGCTACACCTTC. This sequence encodes CASSYSHRGGGYTF.

This chain connects TRBV18 to TRBJ2-5; the D gene is possibly TRBD1 (6 bases). V lost 3 bases and J 1 base, leaving 15 bases between the germline ends. The CDR3 spans 16 residues. Per germline, CDR1 KGHSH and CDR2 LQKENI. CDR3 protein: CASSPRQATPQETQYF. In nucleotides, the CDR3 is TGTGCCAGCTCACCGAGACAGGCAACACCCCAAGAGACCCAGTACTTC.

The rearrangement uses TRBV5-4 and TRBJ1-2, with 9 nucleotides matching TRBD1. The CDR3 extends over 13 amino acids. Germline V gene data show CDR1 as SGHNT and CDR2 as YYREEE (reference sequence). Losses at the gene ends were 4 bases for V and 4 bases for J; bases not matched to a gene: 2. CDR3 DNA: TGTGCCAGCAGCCGGACAGGGGCCTATGGCTACACCTTC. Translating gives CASSRTGAYGYTF.

The chain employs TRBV5-1 and TRBJ1-5, with a tentative D call TRBD1 (5 bases). CDR1 is SGHRS, CDR2 YFSETQ, per germline. The CDR3 covers 16 residues. Trimming pared 0 bases from V and 0 bases from J, leaving 10 bases between. The CDR3, as DNA: TGCGCCAGCAGCTTGGAGGTGACAGTTAGCAATCAGCCCCAGCATTTT. This codes for CASSLEVTVSNQPQHF.

The chain carries TRBV6-5 and TRBJ2-2; maybe TRBD2 (6 bases). Germline loops: CDR1 MNHEY, CDR2 SVGAGI. The CDR3 is 14 residues long. The germline V and J ends were trimmed by 6 bases and 6 bases, with 14 bases remaining between them. The CDR3 DNA follows: TGTGCCAGCAGGTCGCCCGGGGGTTCCGGGGAGCTGTTTTTT. This codes for CASRSPGGSGELFF.

This chain joins TRBV3-1 (or the pseudogene TRBV3-2) and TRBJ2-7; D remains ambiguous. The germline V gene encodes CDR1 LGHDT and CDR2 YNNKEL (reference sequence). The CDR3 runs 15 residues. V lost 3 bases, J lost 5 bases, and 17 bases lay in between. The CDR3 bases are TGTGCCAGCAGCCATTCTCGTTTTTGTCGGGACGAGCAGTACTTC. It is translated as CASSHSRFCRDEQYF.

The V and J genes are TRBV7-2 and TRBJ1-6; TRBD1 agrees at 10 bases. V was pared by 5 bases and J by 7 bases, with 2 bases of the junction left unmatched. This CDR3 region has 14 residues. Looked up from germline, CDR1 is SGHTA and CDR2 is FQGNSA. CDR3 amino acids: CASSKTGGNSPLHF. As DNA, the CDR3 is TGTGCCAGCAGCAAGACAGGGGGCAATTCACCCCTCCACTTT.

The chain couples TRBV5-1 to TRBJ2-1; 14 bases align to TRBD2. The CDR3 spans 17 residues. Germline CDR1 reads SGHRS; CDR2 reads YFSETQ. The J segment lost 2 bases and the V segment lost 5 bases, leaving 6 bases of the junction unmatched. The CDR3 DNA reads as TGCGCCAGCAGTCCCGGGACTAGCGGGGGAACCTACAATGAGCAGTTCTTC. Translated: CASSPGTSGGTYNEQFF.

The J gene is TRBJ2-1, the V gene TRBV6-6, with TRBD2 as a possible D gene (6 bases). V lost 0 bases, J lost 2 bases, and 11 bases lay in between. The germline V gene has CDR1 MNHNY and CDR2 SVGAGI (reference sequence). The CDR3 has 16 residues. The CDR3 DNA reads as TGTGCCAGCAGTTACTCCGGGACTGCCGCCTACAATGAGCAGTTCTTC. Translation gives CASSYSGTAAYNEQFF.

J is TRBJ2-6 and V is TRBV11-2, with D possibly being TRBD1 (6 bases). V lost 5 bases, J lost 0 bases, and 11 bases lay in between. The CDR3 extends over 16 amino acids. The germline CDR1 and CDR2 sequences are SGHAT and FQNNGV. Here the CDR3 reads CASSPIGGSGANVLTF. The CDR3 DNA reads as TGTGCCAGCAGCCCAATAGGGGGCTCTGGGGCCAACGTCCTGACTTTC.

Only a few counts were recorded for this clone. V is TRBV6-5 and J is TRBJ1-1, with D uncertain. V gave up 5 bases and J gave up 0 bases, with 7 bases separating them. From germline, CDR1 is MNHEY and CDR2 SVGAGI. This CDR3 spans 13 amino acids. The CDR3 DNA reads TGTGCCAGCAGTAGGTCGATGAACACTGAAGCTTTCTTT. It translates to CASSRSMNTEAFF.

The V gene is TRBV10-2, the J gene TRBJ2-2, with TRBD1 matching 7 bases. CDR1 is WSHSY and CDR2 is SAAADI in the germline V gene. The J segment lost 3 bases and the V segment lost 0 bases, leaving 4 bases of the junction unmatched. The CDR3 has 16 residues. The CDR3 DNA follows: TGCGCCAGCAGTGAGTCTCCCCAGGGGGACACCGGGGAGCTGTTTTTT. Protein sequence: CASSESPQGDTGELFF.

The V call is TRBV19, the J call TRBJ2-3; D is undetermined. Trimming shortened V by 2 bases and J by 2 bases, and 11 bases separated the two germline ends. CDR1 is LNHDA and CDR2 is SQIVND in the germline V gene (reference sequence). There are 15 residues in the CDR3. This CDR3 is CASSIRGQLTDTQYF. In nucleotides, the CDR3 is TGTGCCAGTAGTATACGTGGGCAGCTCACAGATACGCAGTATTTT.

The CDR3 protein is CASSESKRHTGELFF. The CDR3 DNA reads as TGTGCCAGCAGTGAATCTAAACGGCACACCGGGGAGCTGTTTTTT. The V gene is TRBV25-1, the J gene TRBJ2-2; D gene ambiguous. CDR1 is MGHDK and CDR2 is SYGVNS in the germline V gene. The ends were cut back, 1 base at V and 3 bases at J, with 9 bases in the middle. CDR3 size: 15 residues.

This rearrangement joins TRBV7-8 to TRBJ2-7; D not certain. CDR1 and CDR2 from the germline V gene are SGHVS and FQNEAQ. The germline V and J ends were trimmed by 5 bases and 7 bases, with 12 bases remaining between them. The CDR3 contains 12 residues. The CDR3 nucleotides read TGTGCCAGCAGCCCAACTGTGCGGGAGCAGTACTTC. Amino acids: CASSPTVREQYF. Drawing the rest from reference TRBV7-8 and TRBJ2-7, the complete variable domain is GAGVSQSPRYKVAKRGQDVALRCDPISGHVSLFWYQQALGQGPEFLTYFQNEAQLDKSGLPSDRFFAERPEGSVSTLKIQRTQQEDSAVYLCASSPTVREQYFGPGTRLTVT.